This TCR beta chain stems from a study of control samples from healthy donors and cancer patients. This clone showed up just once. Trimming pared 1 base from V and 4 bases from J, leaving 4 bases between. This CDR3 is 13 amino acids long. In germline, CDR1 is SGHNT, CDR2 YENEEA. Repertoires were generated with immunoSEQ multiplex PCR, while TCRdb's copy carries only in-frame clones and drops some. Of 110,000 to 150,000 clones listed, around 94% are singletons. The J gene is TRBJ2-2, the V gene TRBV11-3; unclear D gene. The sample taken for sequencing was PBMCs. This TCR was recovered from a man aged 60-69 years with colorectal cancer. The CDR3 DNA sequence: TGTGCCAGCAGCTTAGGAGCCACCGGGGAGCTGTTTTTT. Amino acid sequence: CASSLGATGELFF.